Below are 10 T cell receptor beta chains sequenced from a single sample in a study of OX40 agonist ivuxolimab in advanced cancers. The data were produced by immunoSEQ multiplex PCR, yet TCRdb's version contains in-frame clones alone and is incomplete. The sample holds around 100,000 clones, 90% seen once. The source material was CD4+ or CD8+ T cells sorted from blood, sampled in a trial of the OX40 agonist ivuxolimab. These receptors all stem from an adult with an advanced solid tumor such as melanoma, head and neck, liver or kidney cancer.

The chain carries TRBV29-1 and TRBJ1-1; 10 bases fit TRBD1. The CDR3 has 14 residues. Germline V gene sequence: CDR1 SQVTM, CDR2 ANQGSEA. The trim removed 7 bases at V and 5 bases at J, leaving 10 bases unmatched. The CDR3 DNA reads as TGCAGCGCTAATGACAGGGGGCCGTGGACTGAAGCTTTCTTT. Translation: CSANDRGPWTEAFF.

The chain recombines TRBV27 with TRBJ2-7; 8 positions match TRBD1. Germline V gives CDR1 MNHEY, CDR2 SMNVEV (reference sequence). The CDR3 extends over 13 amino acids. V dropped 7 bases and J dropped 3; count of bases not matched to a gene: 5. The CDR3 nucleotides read TGTGCCAGCAAGACAGGGGCTGGCTACGAGCAGTACTTC. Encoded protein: CASKTGAGYEQYF.

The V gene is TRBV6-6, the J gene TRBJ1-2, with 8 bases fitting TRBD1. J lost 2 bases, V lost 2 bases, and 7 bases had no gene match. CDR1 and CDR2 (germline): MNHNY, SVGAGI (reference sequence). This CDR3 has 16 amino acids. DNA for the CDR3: TGTGCCAGCAGTTACGACAGGGGACCCCTAAACTATGGCTACACCTTC. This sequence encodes CASSYDRGPLNYGYTF.

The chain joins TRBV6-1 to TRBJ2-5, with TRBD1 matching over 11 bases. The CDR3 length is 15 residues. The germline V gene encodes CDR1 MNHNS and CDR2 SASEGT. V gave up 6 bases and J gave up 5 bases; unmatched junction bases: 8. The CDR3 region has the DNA TGTGCCAGCAGAAGGACAGGGGGCGTTTGGGAGACCCAGTACTTC. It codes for CASRRTGGVWETQYF.

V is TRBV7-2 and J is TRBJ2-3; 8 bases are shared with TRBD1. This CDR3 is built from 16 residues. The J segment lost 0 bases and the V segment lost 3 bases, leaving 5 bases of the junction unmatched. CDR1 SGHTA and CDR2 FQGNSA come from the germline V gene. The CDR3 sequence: CASSLTGDGSTDTQYF. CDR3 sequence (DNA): TGTGCCAGCAGCTTGACAGGGGATGGAAGCACAGATACGCAGTATTTT.

DNA for the CDR3: TGCGCCAGCAGCCCCGGGGCTAGCGGGATGCTCGAAGAGACCCAGTACTTC. Its translation: CASSPGASGMLEETQYF. The genes are TRBV5-1 and TRBJ2-5; TRBD2 matches at 9 bases. The length of the CDR3 is 17 residues. The J segment lost 3 bases and the V segment lost 4 bases, leaving 13 bases of the junction unmatched. CDR1 and CDR2 from the germline V gene are SGHRS and YFSETQ.

The CDR3, as DNA: TGTGCCAGCAGCTGGACACCGAGGAGTGGCTACACCTTC. As protein: CASSWTPRSGYTF. V and J are TRBV11-2 and TRBJ1-2, with a tentative D call TRBD1 (5 bases). The germline V gene encodes CDR1 SGHAT and CDR2 FQNNGV. Trimming took 4 bases from V and 7 from J, leaving 13 bases between them. The CDR3 loop spans 13 amino acids.

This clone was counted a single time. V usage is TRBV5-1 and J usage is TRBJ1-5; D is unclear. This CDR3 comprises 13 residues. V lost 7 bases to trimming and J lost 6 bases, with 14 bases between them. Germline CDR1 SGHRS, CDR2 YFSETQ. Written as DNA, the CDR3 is TGCGCCAGCTCGGTCGCTGAGGGTCAGCCCCAGCATTTT. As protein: CASSVAEGQPQHF.

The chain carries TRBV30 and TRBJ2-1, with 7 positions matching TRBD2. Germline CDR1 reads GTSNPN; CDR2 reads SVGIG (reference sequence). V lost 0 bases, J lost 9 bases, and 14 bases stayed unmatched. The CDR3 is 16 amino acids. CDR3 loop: CAWSVLGGLVGVEQFF. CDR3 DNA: TGTGCCTGGAGTGTACTAGGCGGACTAGTAGGTGTTGAGCAGTTCTTC. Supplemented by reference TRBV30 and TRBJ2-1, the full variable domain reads SQTIHQWPATLVQPVGSPLSLECTVEGTSNPNLYWYRQAAGRGLQLLFYSVGIGQISSEVPQNLSASRPQDRQFILSSKKLLLSDSGFYLCAWSVLGGLVGVEQFFGPGTRLTVL.

The CDR3 DNA sequence: TGTGCTAGACCCTTGGGGACCTACAATGAGCAGTTCTTC. Encoded protein: CARPLGTYNEQFF. The chain employs TRBV12-5 and TRBJ2-1; no definite D call. CDR3 size: 13 residues. Germline CDR1 reads LGHNT; CDR2 reads FRNRAP. V lost 9 bases and J lost 2, with 11 bases in between.